The clone carrying this TCR beta chain is categorized as medium-sized. Antigen specificity is unknown. TRB rearrangements spanning V, D and J were amplified using mixed TRB-A/B primers. TCRdb independently ran MiXCR on the multiplex PCR reads; one entry per CDR3 protein. The sample lists some 6,300 distinct CDR3 sequences, roughly a quarter occurring once. Peripheral blood genomic DNA, not sorted cells or RNA, was the template. These data come from a study of T cell repertoires in aging, cancer and after chemotherapy. Overall study context: Chronic lymphocytic leukemia patients on fludarabine- or bendamustine-based regimens gave paired samples before and after chemotherapy. Whole-study findings and limits: Rebound thymic output was suggested by rising median generation probability during chemotherapy in each cancer cohort.

This CDR3 contains 14 residues. The germline V gene has CDR1 KGHDR and CDR2 SFDVKD. V was trimmed by 2 bases and J by 0 bases, leaving 5 bases between them. The chain has TRBV24-1 and TRBJ2-3; no clear D gene. Sequenced material: blood. The source of this sequence is a human donor with a blood cancer. CDR3 protein: CATSDSVSTDTQYF. The CDR3 DNA follows: TGTGCCACCAGTGATTCGGTCAGCACAGATACGCAGTATTTT.